This T cell receptor (beta chain) stems from a study of blood T cell repertoires in COVID-19. Study in general: Specimens from acute and convalescent COVID-19 originated in the United States, Italy and Spain.

Libraries were prepared by immunoSEQ multiplex PCR; TCRdb keeps only in-frame clonotypes and omits some of them. The sample includes about 170,000 clones, about nine tenths of them seen just once. Seattle's enrolled individuals joined amid active infection and were then monitored longitudinally. Per germline, CDR1 SGHNT and CDR2 YYREEE (reference sequence). J lost 6 bases, V lost 4 bases, and 9 bases had no gene match. The CDR3 totals 15 residues. Material: peripheral blood. The chain combines TRBV5-4 with TRBJ2-7, with 11 bases matching TRBD2. The source is an older woman with COVID-19, enrolled during active disease. The chain's CDR3 is CASSLRLAGTLEQYF. Here the CDR3 DNA reads TGTGCCAGCAGCCTCAGACTAGCGGGGACGCTCGAGCAGTACTTC.